Reported below is one T cell receptor beta chain. What it binds is not known. These data come from a study of memory CD4+ T cells and cytomegalovirus serostatus. Whole-study findings and limits: Suggested: most of the CMV-linked TCR signature lies in CD4+ memory cells. CMV serostatus prediction reached median AUC roughly 0.95, or 0.91 with US-trained model.

Profiling relied on immunoSEQ multiplex PCR, and the TCRdb table lists in-frame clones only, not all of them. Seen here are about 52,000 clones, around 83% observed once, and the top ten hold 2%. Single viable CD3+CD4+CD8-CD45RO+ cells were sorted as the memory CD4+ T cells. Donors' CMV status reflects serum IgG against pp150, pp28, p38, p52. Looked up from germline, CDR1 is SGHNT and CDR2 is YYREEE (reference sequence). Trimming removed 4 bases from V and 7 bases from J; junction bases left unmatched: 8. The CDR3 length is 16 residues. The V gene is TRBV5-4, the J gene TRBJ2-1, with 13 positions matching TRBD2. The sequenced sample was memory CD4+ T cells from blood. The receptor was isolated from an adult in good health and CMV-seropositive. The CDR3 here is CASSPTGTSGVNEQFF. CDR3 coding DNA: TGTGCCAGCAGCCCCACCGGGACTAGCGGGGTTAATGAGCAGTTCTTC. The variable domain in full, completed from reference TRBV5-4 and TRBJ2-1, reads ETGVTQSPTHLIKTRGQQVTLRCSSQSGHNTVSWYQQALGQGPQFIFQYYREEENGRGNFPPRFSGLQFPNYSSELNVNALELDDSALYLCASSPTGTSGVNEQFFGPGTRLTVL.